This is a list of T cell receptor beta chains from one sample in a study of blood T cell repertoires in COVID-19. Assay: immunoSEQ multiplex PCR; the TCRdb copy retains only in-frame clones and omits some. The table lists 190,000 or so clones, roughly 87% of them singletons. Sequenced: PBMCs or T cells enriched from blood (not recorded which). Receptor source: a man aged 18 to 29 with acute COVID-19. The CDR3 runs from the conserved cysteine through the conserved F or W. The listing skips clone size in some rows; elsewhere it reads once, few, many or a size class.

>.|TRBV2|TRBJ2-7
CASRERSAGGREQYF
>.|TRBV7-2|TRBJ2-3
CASSLQEPDTQYF
>few|TRBV7-9|TRBJ2-1
CASSLLAGGSNEQFF
>.|TRBV5-4|TRBJ1-5
CASRKRDREGNQPQHF
>.|TRBV5-8|TRBJ1-3
CASSFGRNTIYF
>.|TRBV12-3/TRBV12-4|TRBJ2-3
CASSWTVADTQYF
>few|TRBV30|TRBJ1-6
CAWGKQNSPLHF
>.|TRBV18|TRBJ1-4
CASSPGVANEKLFF
>.|TRBV11-2|TRBJ2-3
CASSISSGRGDTQYF
>once|TRBV6-1|TRBJ1-2
CASSDGRILDGYTF
>few|TRBV7-3|TRBJ1-6
CASSLTGLNSPLHF
>.|TRBV29-1|TRBJ2-1
CSVEDHSGEEQFF
>.|TRBV6-6|TRBJ1-3
CASSPDREWGNTIYF
>.|TRBV15|TRBJ1-2
CATSRGEGRGYGYTF
>.|TRBV29-1|TRBJ2-1
CSVGLAGGLYNEQFF
>.|TRBV12-1|TRBJ1-2
CASSLAGSPYGYTF
>.|TRBV5-6|TRBJ2-3
CASSSEILGRGDPDTQYF
>.|TRBV28|TRBJ1-6
CASIGLGSGSPLHF
>.|TRBV28|TRBJ2-7
CASAWDSPYEQYF
>.|TRBV11-3|TRBJ2-3
CASSLSMGQGSTDTQYF
>.|TRBV10-3|TRBJ1-6
CAISPTGTGDSPLHF
>.|TRBV28|TRBJ2-1
CASSRQGSNEQFF
>.|TRBV11-2|TRBJ1-3
CASSLTGSGNTIYF
>.|TRBV19|TRBJ2-7
CASSIQASYEQYF
>.|TRBV9|TRBJ1-3
CASNPGDDRNTIYF
>few|TRBV11-3|TRBJ2-1
CASSLTGGTNNEQFF
>.|TRBV7-8|TRBJ2-7
CASSLRLETYEQYF
>.|TRBV29-1|TRBJ1-1
CSVEGGEQPDEAFF